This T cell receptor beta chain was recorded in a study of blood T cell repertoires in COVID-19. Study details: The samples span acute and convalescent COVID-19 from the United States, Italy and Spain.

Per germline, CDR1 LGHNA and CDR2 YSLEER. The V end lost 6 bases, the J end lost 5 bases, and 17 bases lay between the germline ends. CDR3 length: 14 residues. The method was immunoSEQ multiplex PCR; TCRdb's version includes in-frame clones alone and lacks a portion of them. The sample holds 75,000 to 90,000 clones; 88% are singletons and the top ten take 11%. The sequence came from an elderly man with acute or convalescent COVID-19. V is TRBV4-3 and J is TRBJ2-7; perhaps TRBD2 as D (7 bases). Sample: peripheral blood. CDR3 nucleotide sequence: TGCGCCAGCAGTCCCGGGGGGCCACGGAACGAGCAGTACTTC. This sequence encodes CASSPGGPRNEQYF.